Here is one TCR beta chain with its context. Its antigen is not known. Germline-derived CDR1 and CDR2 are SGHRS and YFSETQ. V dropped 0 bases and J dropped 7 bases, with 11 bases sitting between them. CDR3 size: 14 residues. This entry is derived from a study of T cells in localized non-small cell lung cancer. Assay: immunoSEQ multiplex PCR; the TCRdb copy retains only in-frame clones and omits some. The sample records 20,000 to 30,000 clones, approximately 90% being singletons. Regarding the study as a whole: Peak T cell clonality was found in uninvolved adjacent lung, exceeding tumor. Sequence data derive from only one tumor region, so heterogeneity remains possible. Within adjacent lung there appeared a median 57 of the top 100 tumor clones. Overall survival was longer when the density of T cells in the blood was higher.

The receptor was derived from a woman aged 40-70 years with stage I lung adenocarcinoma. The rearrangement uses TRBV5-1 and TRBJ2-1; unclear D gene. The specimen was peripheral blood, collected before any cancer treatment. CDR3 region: CASSLGPPVNEQFF. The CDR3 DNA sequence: TGCGCCAGCAGCTTGGGTCCCCCGGTGAATGAGCAGTTCTTC.